This T cell receptor beta chain came from a study of identical twins. This clonotype was seen at least ten times. TCRdb reanalysed the 5' RACE reads using MiXCR and keeps one entry per CDR3 protein. The sample contains under 300,000 distinct CDR3 sequences, under 8.5% of which appear only once. This same sample was also part of a study on T cells expressing NK-cell markers. That work states: Several of the donors also had these clonotypes leading their CD3+CD56-NKG2C+ fraction.

This clonotype was sampled from a woman between 18 and 30 years old in good health. The sample was CD8+ T cells sorted from blood.

The CDR3 sequence: CASSPLLVSVTNNEQFF. CDR3 nucleotides: TGTGCCAGCAGCCCATTACTAGTGAGCGTGACAAACAATGAGCAGTTCTTC. V and J are TRBV7-9 and TRBJ2-1; D perhaps matches TRBD2 (5 bases). CDR1 and CDR2 from the germline V gene are SEHNR and FQNEAQ (reference sequence). Deletions cut 5 bases from V and 5 bases from J, with 22 bases between. The CDR3 length is 17 residues.